The entry below gives a single TCR beta chain sequence along with its context. Its specificity is not known. CDR1 and CDR2 from the germline V gene are GTSNPN and SVGIG (reference sequence). V lost 0 bases, J lost 8 bases, and 10 bases lay in between. This CDR3 is 12 amino acids long. These data originate in a study of T cell responses to AZD1222 COVID-19 vaccine. Profiling relied on immunoSEQ multiplex PCR, and the TCRdb table lists in-frame clones only, not all of them. This table holds 150,000 to 200,000 clones, roughly 94% found once. Study conclusions and caveats: Following two doses of AZD1222, Spike-specific TCR breadth and depth rose. Possibly, clonal diversity was underestimated; donors were largely white British and included more females.

The source is an adult who received the AZD1222 COVID-19 vaccine. The chain recombines TRBV30 with TRBJ1-2, with D hard to call. Sequences were derived from peripheral blood, sampled 28 days after the second AZD1222 dose. CDR3 in amino acids: CAWSVPGEGYTF. The CDR3 DNA follows: TGTGCCTGGAGTGTCCCGGGTGAGGGCTACACCTTC.